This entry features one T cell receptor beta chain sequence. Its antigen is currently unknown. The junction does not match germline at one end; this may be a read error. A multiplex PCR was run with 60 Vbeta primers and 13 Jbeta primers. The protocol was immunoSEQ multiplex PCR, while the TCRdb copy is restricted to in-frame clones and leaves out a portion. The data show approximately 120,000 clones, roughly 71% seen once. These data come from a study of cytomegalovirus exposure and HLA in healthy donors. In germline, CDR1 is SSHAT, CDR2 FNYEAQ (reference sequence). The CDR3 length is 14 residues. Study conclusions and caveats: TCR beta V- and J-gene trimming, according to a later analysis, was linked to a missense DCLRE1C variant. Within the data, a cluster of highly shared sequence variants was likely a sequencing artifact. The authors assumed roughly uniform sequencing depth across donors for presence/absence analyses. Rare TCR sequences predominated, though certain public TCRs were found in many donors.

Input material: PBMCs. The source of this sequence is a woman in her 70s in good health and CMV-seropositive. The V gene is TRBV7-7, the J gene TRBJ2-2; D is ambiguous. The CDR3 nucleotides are TGTGCTAGCAGCTTAGCTAGAGAGACCGGGGAGCTGTTTTTT. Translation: CASSLARETGELFF.